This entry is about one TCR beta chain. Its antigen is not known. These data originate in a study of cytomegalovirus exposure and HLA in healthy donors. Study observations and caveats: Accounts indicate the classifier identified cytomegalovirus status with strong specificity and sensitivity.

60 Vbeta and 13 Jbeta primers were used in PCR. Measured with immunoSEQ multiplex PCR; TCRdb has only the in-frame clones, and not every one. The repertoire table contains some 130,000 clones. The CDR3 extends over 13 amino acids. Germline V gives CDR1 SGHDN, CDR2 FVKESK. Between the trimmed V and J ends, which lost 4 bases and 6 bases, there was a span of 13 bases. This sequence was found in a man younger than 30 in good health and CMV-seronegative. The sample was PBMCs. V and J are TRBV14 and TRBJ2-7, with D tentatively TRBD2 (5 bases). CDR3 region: CASSLRTYLEQYF. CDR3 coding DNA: TGTGCCAGCAGCCTACGGACTTATCTCGAGCAGTACTTC.